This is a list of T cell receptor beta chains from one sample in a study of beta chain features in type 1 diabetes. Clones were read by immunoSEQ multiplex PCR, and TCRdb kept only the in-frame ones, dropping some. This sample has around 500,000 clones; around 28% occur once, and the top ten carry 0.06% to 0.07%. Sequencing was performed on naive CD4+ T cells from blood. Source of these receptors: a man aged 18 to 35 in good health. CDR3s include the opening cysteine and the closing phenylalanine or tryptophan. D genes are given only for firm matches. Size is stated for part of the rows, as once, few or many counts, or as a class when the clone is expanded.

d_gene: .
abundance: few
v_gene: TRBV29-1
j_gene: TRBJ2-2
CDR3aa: CSAASEWELFF
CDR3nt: TGCAGCGCCGCCTCCGAATGGGAGCTGTTTTTT

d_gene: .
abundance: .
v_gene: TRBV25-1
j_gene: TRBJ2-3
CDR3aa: CASSATQRSISTDTQYF
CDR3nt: TGTGCCAGCAGTGCCACCCAGAGGTCCATTAGCACAGATACGCAGTATTTT

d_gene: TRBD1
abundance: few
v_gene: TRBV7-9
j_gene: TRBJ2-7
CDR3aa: CASRWDRVTEQYF
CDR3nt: TGTGCCAGCAGGTGGGACAGGGTAACCGAGCAGTACTTC

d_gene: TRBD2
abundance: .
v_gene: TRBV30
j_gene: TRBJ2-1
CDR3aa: CAWREGLAGTYNEQFF
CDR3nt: TGTGCCTGGAGGGAGGGACTAGCGGGGACCTACAATGAGCAGTTCTTC

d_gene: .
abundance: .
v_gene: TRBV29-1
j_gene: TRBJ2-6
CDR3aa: CSVAGTGANVLTF
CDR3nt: TGCAGCGTAGCAGGGACGGGGGCCAACGTCCTGACTTTC

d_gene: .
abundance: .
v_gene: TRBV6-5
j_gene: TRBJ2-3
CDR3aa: CASRPAGLDTQYF
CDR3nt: TGTGCCAGCAGACCCGCAGGGCTAGATACGCAGTATTTT

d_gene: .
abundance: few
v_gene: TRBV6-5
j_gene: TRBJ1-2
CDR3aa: CASSYSRTANYGYTF
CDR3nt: TGTGCCAGCAGTTACTCTAGGACAGCTAACTATGGCTACACCTTC

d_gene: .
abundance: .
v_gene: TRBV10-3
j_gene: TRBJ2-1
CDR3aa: CAIREVGGYNEQFF
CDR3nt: TGTGCCATCAGGGAGGTGGGCGGCTACAATGAGCAGTTCTTC

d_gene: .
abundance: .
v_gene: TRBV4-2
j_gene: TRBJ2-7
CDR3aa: CASSQFGTRGVYEQYF
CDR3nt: TGTGCCAGCAGCCAATTCGGGACCCGAGGGGTCTACGAGCAGTACTTC

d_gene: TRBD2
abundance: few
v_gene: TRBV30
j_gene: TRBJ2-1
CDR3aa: CAWLRTSGNNEQFF
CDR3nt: TGTGCCTGGCTACGGACTAGCGGGAACAATGAGCAGTTCTTC

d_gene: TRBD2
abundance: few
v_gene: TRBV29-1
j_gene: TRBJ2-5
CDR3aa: CSVGASGETQYF
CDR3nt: TGCAGCGTTGGTGCTAGCGGAGAGACCCAGTACTTC

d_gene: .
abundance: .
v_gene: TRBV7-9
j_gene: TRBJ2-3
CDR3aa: CASSPGGSTDTQYF
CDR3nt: TGTGCCAGCAGCCCCGGGGGTTCAACAGATACGCAGTATTTT

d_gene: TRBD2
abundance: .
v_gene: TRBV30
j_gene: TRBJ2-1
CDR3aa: CASTGLAGANEQFF
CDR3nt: TGTGCCTCGACGGGACTAGCGGGAGCTAATGAGCAGTTCTTC

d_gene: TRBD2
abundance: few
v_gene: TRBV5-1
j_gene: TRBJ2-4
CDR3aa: CASSSLAGAALAKNIQYF
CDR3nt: TGCGCCAGCAGCTCACTAGCGGGAGCAGCCCTAGCCAAAAACATTCAGTACTTC

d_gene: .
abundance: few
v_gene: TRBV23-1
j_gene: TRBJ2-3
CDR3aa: CASSRGGRLRTDTQYF
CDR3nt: TGCGCCAGCTCCCGGGGAGGCAGGTTGCGCACAGATACGCAGTATTTT

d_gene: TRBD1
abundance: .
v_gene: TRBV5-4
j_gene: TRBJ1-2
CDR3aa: CASKGDRAIFYGYTF
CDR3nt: TGTGCCAGCAAAGGAGACAGGGCCATCTTCTATGGCTACACCTTC

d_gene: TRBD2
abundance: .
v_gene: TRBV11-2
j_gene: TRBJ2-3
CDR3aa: CASSSGLAGVVDTQYF
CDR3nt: TGTGCCAGCAGCAGTGGGCTAGCGGGAGTCGTAGATACGCAGTATTTT

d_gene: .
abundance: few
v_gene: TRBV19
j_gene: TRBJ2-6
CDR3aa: CASSTFSVANVLTF
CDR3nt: TGTGCCAGTAGTACGTTCTCGGTGGCCAACGTCCTGACTTTC

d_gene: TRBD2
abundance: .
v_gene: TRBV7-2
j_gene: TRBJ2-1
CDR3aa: CASRVTSGRKEQFF
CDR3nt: TGTGCCAGCAGGGTTACTAGCGGGAGAAAAGAGCAGTTCTTC

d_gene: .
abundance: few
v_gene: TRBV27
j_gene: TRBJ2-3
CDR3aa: CASSSYRDTDTQYF
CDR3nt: TGTGCCAGCAGTTCCTACAGGGACACAGATACGCAGTATTTT

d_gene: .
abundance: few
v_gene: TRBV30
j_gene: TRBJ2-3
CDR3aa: CAWDLGSDTQYF
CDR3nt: TGTGCCTGGGACCTGGGGAGCGATACGCAGTATTTT

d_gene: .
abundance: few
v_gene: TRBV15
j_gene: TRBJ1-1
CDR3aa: CATSAQGSNTEAFF
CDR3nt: TGTGCCACCAGCGCACAGGGATCGAACACTGAAGCTTTCTTT

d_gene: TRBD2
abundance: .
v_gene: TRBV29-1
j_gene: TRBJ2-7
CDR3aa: CSVSGTYSSYEQYF
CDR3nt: TGCAGCGTCAGCGGGACTTACAGCTCCTACGAGCAGTACTTC

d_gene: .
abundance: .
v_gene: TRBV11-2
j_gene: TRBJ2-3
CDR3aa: CASSFPGADTQYF
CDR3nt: TGTGCCAGCAGCTTTCCGGGGGCAGATACGCAGTATTTT

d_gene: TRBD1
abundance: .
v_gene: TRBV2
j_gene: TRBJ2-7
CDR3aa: CASRAGTGTYEQYF
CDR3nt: TGTGCCAGCAGAGCCGGGACAGGAACCTACGAGCAGTACTTC

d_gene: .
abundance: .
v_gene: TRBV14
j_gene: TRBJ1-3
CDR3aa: CASSQLHSSSGNTIYF
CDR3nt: TGTGCCAGCAGCCAACTTCACTCATCTTCTGGAAACACCATATATTTT

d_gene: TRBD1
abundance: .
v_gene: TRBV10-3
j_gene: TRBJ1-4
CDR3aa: CAISDYQGRGTVNEKLFF
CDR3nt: TGTGCCATCAGCGACTATCAGGGGCGTGGGACAGTTAATGAAAAACTGTTTTTT

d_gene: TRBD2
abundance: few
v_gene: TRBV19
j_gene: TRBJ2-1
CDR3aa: CASSIRREGHEQFF
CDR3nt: TGTGCCAGTAGTATACGTCGGGAGGGTCACGAGCAGTTCTTC

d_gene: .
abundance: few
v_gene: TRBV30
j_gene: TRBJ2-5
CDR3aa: CAWDQGAGETQYF
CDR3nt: TGTGCCTGGGATCAGGGTGCCGGGGAGACCCAGTACTTC

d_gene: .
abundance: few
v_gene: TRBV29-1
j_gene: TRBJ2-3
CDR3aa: CSVERTGGSTDTQYF
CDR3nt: TGCAGCGTTGAACGGACTGGCGGGTCCACAGATACGCAGTATTTT

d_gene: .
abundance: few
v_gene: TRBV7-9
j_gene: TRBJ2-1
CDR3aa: CASSLGGVENEQFF
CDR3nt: TGTGCCAGCAGCTTAGGAGGGGTTGAGAATGAGCAGTTCTTC

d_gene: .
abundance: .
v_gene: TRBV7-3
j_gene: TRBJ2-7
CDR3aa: CASSSGHPSSYEQYF
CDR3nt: TGTGCCAGCAGCTCGGGACACCCCAGCTCCTACGAGCAGTACTTC

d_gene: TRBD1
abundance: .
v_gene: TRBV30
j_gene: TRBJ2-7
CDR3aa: CAWEAPRGQSYEQYF
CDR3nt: TGTGCCTGGGAGGCCCCTCGGGGACAGTCCTACGAGCAGTACTTC

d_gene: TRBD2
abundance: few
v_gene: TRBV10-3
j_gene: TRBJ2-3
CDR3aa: CAIGRTSGRALYTQYF
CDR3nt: TGTGCCATCGGTAGGACTAGCGGGAGGGCCCTATATACGCAGTATTTT

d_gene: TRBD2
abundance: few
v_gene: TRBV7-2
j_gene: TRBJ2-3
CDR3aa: CASSLAGTSRTDTQYF
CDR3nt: TGTGCCAGCAGCTTAGCTGGGACTAGCCGCACAGATACGCAGTATTTT

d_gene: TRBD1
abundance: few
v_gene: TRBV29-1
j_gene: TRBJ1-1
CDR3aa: CSVRTGGMNTEAFF
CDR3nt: TGCAGCGTCCGGACAGGGGGCATGAACACTGAAGCTTTCTTT

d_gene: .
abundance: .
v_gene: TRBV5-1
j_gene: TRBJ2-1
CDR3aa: CASSLEWRNYNEQFF
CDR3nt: TGCGCCAGCAGCTTGGAATGGCGGAATTACAATGAGCAGTTCTTC

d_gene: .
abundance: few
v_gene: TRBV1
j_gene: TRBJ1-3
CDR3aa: CTSSQETGQDSGNTIYF
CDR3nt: TGCACCAGCAGCCAGGAGACGGGACAGGACTCTGGAAACACCATATATTTT

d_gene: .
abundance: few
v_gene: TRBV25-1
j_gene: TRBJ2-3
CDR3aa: CASSPPGLTDTQYF
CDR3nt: TGTGCCAGCAGTCCCCCGGGCCTCACAGATACGCAGTATTTT

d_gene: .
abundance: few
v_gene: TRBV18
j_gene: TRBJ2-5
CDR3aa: CASSPRQETQYF
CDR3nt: TGTGCCAGCTCACCACGGCAAGAGACCCAGTACTTC

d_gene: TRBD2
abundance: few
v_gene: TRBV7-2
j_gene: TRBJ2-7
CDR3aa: CASSLEAGEGYEQYF
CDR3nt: TGTGCCAGCAGCTTAGAAGCGGGAGAAGGCTACGAGCAGTACTTC

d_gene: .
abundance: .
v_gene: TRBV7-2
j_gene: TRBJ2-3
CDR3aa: CASSLRRFGTDTQYF
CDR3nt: TGTGCCAGCAGCTTAAGGCGGTTTGGCACAGATACGCAGTATTTT

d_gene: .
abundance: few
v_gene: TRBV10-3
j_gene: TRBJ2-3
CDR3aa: CAISEPSGPADTQYF
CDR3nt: TGTGCCATCAGTGAGCCGTCAGGGCCCGCAGATACGCAGTATTTT

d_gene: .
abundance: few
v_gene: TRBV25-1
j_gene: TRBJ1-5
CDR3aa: CASRARSQGLLGQPQHF
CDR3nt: TGTGCCAGCAGAGCCCGAAGTCAGGGTCTACTGGGTCAGCCCCAGCATTTT

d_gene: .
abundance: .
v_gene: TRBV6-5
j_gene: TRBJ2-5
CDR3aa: CASTIIPGAQETQYF
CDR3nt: TGTGCCAGCACCATAATACCGGGGGCCCAAGAGACCCAGTACTTC

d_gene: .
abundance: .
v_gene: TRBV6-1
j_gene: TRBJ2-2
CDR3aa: CASSMDRRGGELFF
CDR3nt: TGTGCCAGCAGTATGGACAGGCGGGGCGGGGAGCTGTTTTTT

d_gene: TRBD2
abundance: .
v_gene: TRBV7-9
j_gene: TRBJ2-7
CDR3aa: CASSSPRASGRGISYEQYF
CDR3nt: TGTGCCAGCAGCTCCCCTCGGGCTAGCGGGAGAGGCATCTCCTACGAGCAGTACTTC

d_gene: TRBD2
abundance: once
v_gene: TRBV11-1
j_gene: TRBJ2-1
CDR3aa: CASSLGRVVLATYNEQFF
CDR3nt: TGTGCCAGCAGCTTAGGACGAGTTGTACTAGCGACCTACAATGAGCAGTTCTTC

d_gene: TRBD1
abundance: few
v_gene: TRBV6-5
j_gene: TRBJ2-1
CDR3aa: CASSLAGTDYNEQFF
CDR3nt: TGTGCCAGCAGCTTAGCCGGGACAGATTACAATGAGCAGTTCTTC

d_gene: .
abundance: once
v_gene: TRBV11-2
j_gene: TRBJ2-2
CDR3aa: CASSPRLSGELFF
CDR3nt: TGTGCCAGCAGCCCTCGCCTATCCGGGGAGCTGTTTTTT

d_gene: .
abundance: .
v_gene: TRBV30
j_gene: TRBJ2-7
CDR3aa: CAWSVAYEQYF
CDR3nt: TGTGCCTGGAGTGTAGCTTACGAGCAGTACTTC

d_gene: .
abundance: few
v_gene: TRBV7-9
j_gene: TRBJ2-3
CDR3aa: CASRGWTDTQYF
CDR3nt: TGTGCCAGCAGGGGGTGGACAGATACGCAGTATTTT

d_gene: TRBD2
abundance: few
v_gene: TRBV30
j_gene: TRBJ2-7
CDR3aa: CAWSSQRPSGWKREQYF
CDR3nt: TGTGCCTGGAGTTCGCAGAGACCTAGCGGGTGGAAAAGGGAGCAGTACTTC

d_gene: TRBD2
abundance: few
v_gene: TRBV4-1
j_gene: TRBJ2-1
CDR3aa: CASSQVTSGSYNEQFF
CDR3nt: TGCGCCAGCAGCCAAGTCACTAGCGGGTCCTACAATGAGCAGTTCTTC